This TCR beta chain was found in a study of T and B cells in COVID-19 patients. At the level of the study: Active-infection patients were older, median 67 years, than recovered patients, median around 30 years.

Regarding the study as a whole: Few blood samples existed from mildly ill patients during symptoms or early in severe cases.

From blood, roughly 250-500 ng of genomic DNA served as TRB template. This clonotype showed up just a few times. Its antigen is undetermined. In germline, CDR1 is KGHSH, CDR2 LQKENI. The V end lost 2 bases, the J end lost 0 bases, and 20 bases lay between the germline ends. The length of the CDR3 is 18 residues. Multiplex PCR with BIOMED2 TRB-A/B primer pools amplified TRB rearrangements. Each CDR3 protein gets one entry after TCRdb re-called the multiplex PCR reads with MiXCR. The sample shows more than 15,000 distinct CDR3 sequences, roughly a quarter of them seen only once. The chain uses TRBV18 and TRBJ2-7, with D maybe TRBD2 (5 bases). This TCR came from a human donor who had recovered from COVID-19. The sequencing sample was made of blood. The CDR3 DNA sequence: TGTGCCAGCTCACCAATGGCCCCAGGCACCGAGGGCTCCTACGAGCAGTACTTC. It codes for CASSPMAPGTEGSYEQYF.